This TCR beta chain was identified in a study of CD8 T cells in Susac syndrome. Study-wide points: TCR sequencing and HLA analysis covered a relatively small number of individuals.

Turning to this clonotype: What it binds is not known.

Random hexamers were used to reverse transcribe the RNA input (about 0.45 to 1 ug). The TCR beta CDR3 was amplified by immunoSEQ multiplex PCR across 54 Vbeta, 13 Jbeta. TCRdb processed the immunoSEQ multiplex PCR reads anew with MiXCR; each CDR3 protein has one entry. The repertoire has fewer than 350,000 distinct CDR3 sequences, 75% to 85% of them found once; the top ten carry around 0.2%. The germline gives CDR1 SEHNR, CDR2 FQNEAQ (reference sequence). CDR3 length: 18 amino acids. With 5 bases clipped from V and 4 bases from J, the junction kept 14 bases outside the gene matches. The chain links TRBV7-9 to TRBJ2-1; 10 bases align to TRBD2. The sequencing input was CD8+ T cells from PBMCs. This receptor was taken from a human donor with multiple sclerosis. The CDR3 reads CASSPRKWLAGAYNEQFF. DNA for the CDR3: TGTGCCAGCAGCCCGAGGAAATGGCTAGCGGGAGCATACAATGAGCAGTTCTTC.